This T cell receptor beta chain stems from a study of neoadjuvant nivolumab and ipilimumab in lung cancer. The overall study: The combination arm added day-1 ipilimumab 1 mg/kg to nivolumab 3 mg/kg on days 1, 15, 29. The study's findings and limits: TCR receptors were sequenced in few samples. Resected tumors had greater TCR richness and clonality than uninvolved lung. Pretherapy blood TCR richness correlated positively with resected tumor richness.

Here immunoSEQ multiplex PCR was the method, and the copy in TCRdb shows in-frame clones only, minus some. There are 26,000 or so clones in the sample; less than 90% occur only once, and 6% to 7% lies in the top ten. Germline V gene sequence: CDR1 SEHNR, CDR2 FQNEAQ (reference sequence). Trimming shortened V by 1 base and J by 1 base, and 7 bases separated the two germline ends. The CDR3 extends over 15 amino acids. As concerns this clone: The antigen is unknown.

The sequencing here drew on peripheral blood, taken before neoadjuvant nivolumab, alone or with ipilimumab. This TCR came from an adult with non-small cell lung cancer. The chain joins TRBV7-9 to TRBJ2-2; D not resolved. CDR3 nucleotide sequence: TGTGCCAGCAGCTTAGGTCTGGGGAACACCGGGGAGCTGTTTTTT. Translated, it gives CASSLGLGNTGELFF.